Ten or more counts support the clone carrying this T cell receptor beta chain. The sample belongs to a study of regulatory T cells in long-lasting Graves disease. CDR3 regions were amplified by Arm-PCR using iRepertoire HTBI primers to build TCR beta libraries. TCRdb re-called the multiplex PCR reads with MiXCR, one entry per CDR3 protein. The sample carries 400,000 to 550,000 distinct CDR3 sequences, roughly 15% recorded once. Looked up from germline, CDR1 is MNHNS and CDR2 is SASEGT. V dropped 2 bases and J dropped 7 bases, with 17 bases sitting between them. The length of the CDR3 is 15 residues. Time point denoted: newly diagnosed GD, antithyroid drugs for less than 3 months. PBMCs were the source of the RNA used for TCR sequencing. These same data were also listed under a study on T cells in Graves' hyperthyroidism and ophthalmopathy.

The TCR was taken from a woman younger than 30 with Graves disease. Sequences were derived from peripheral blood mononuclear cells (PBMCs), sampled at new diagnosis, from a patient treated with antithyroid drugs. The chain employs TRBV6-1 and TRBJ1-1; no clear D. The CDR3 region is CASSEKRSEVGEAFF. Here the CDR3 DNA reads TGTGCCAGCAGTGAAAAACGGAGTGAAGTAGGTGAAGCTTTCTTT.